The 7 T cell receptor beta chains given below trace back to one sample, sequenced in a study of blood T cell repertoires in COVID-19. Sequencing was performed with immunoSEQ multiplex PCR; in TCRdb, only in-frame clones are kept and a portion is missing. Of around 110,000 clones listed, more than 80% were seen once; the top ten hold 11% to 15%. Source material: peripheral blood. These receptors originate from an older woman with acute or convalescent COVID-19.

This chain links TRBV11-1 with TRBJ2-1; D may be TRBD2 (6 bases). The germline gives CDR1 SGHAT, CDR2 FQDESV (reference sequence). The CDR3 loop spans 15 amino acids. V lost 5 bases, J lost 10 bases, and 21 bases lay in between. CDR3 residues: CASSRSGTSPQEQFF. CDR3 sequence (DNA): TGTGCCAGCAGCCGTTCCGGTACTAGCCCCCAAGAGCAGTTCTTC.

The rearrangement uses TRBV6-5 and TRBJ1-2; the match to TRBD1 covers 10 bases. This CDR3 has 16 residues. J lost 1 base, V lost 0 bases, and 2 bases had no gene match. Germline CDR1 MNHEY, CDR2 SVGAGI. DNA for the CDR3: TGTGCCAGCAGTTACTCACGGACAGGGGGTAACTATGGCTACACCTTC. Translated: CASSYSRTGGNYGYTF.

CDR3 nucleotide sequence: TGTGCCAGCAGCGCGGGACGGGTCTATGGCTACACCTTC. Its protein is CASSAGRVYGYTF. V usage is TRBV4-2 and J usage is TRBJ1-2; TRBD1 is a possible D gene (5 bases). V was cut by 5 bases and J by 4 bases, with 11 bases left in between. Germline V gene lookup returns CDR1 LGHNA and CDR2 YNFKEQ. The CDR3 length is 13 residues.

The chain has TRBV28 and TRBJ1-1, with 7 bases identical to TRBD1. This CDR3 has 14 amino acids. Germline CDR1 is MDHEN and CDR2 is SYDVKM. V trimming: 2 bases; J trimming: 5 bases; junction bases outside the gene matches: 5. CDR3 region: CASSLDSGGTEAFF. CDR3 nucleotide sequence: TGTGCCAGCAGTTTAGATTCAGGGGGGACTGAAGCTTTCTTT. The full variable domain, rest sourced from reference TRBV28 and TRBJ1-1, is DVKVTQSSRYLVKRTGEKVFLECVQDMDHENMFWYRQDPGLGLRLIYFSYDVKMKEKGDIPEGYSVSREKKERFSLILESASTNQTSMYLCASSLDSGGTEAFFGQGTRLTVV.

The gene calls are TRBV19 and TRBJ1-2, with D maybe TRBD1 (5 bases). The germline V gene encodes CDR1 LNHDA and CDR2 SQIVND (reference sequence). The CDR3 contains 14 residues. V was clipped by 6 bases and J by 1 base, with 12 bases between them. As DNA, the CDR3 is TGTGCCAGTAGCCACACGGGGGTTAACTATGGCTACACCTTC. This encodes CASSHTGVNYGYTF.

The chain combines TRBV5-4 with TRBJ2-2, with 8 positions matching TRBD2. CDR1 and CDR2 from the germline V gene are SGHNT and YYREEE (reference sequence). V shed 4 bases and J 0 bases; nucleotides not matched to a gene: 5. The CDR3 sequence is 16 residues long. CDR3 sequence: CASSPQAGANTGELFF. Here the CDR3 DNA reads TGTGCCAGCAGCCCTCAAGCGGGGGCGAACACCGGGGAGCTGTTTTTT.

The chain couples TRBV5-4 to TRBJ1-2, with D maybe TRBD1 (6 bases). Trimming took 0 bases from V and 3 from J, leaving 6 bases between them. CDR1 is SGHNT, CDR2 YYREEE, per germline (reference sequence). CDR3 length: 13 amino acids. CDR3: CASSLEGDYGYTF. The CDR3 nucleotides read TGTGCCAGCAGCTTGGAGGGGGACTATGGCTACACCTTC. Combining the CDR3 with reference TRBV5-4 and TRBJ1-2 gives the whole variable domain ETGVTQSPTHLIKTRGQQVTLRCSSQSGHNTVSWYQQALGQGPQFIFQYYREEENGRGNFPPRFSGLQFPNYSSELNVNALELDDSALYLCASSLEGDYGYTFGSGTRLTVV.